This TCR beta chain was recorded in a study of technical replicates of blood from several donors. TCRdb's copy holds only in-frame clones and misses some; the assay was immunoSEQ multiplex PCR. The sample lists roughly 100,000 clones; 96% were seen once. This CDR3 has 14 residues. The V end lost 3 bases, the J end lost 3 bases, and 12 bases lay between the germline ends. Germline V gene sequence: CDR1 LNHDA, CDR2 SQIVND (reference sequence). The chain recombines TRBV19 with TRBJ2-7, with D perhaps matching TRBD1 (8 bases). The receptor comes from a human donor in good health. The sequencing sample was made of T cells isolated from PBMCs. CDR3 coding DNA: TGTGCCAGTAGTATTACAGGGGGGGTCTACGAGCAGTACTTC. Protein product: CASSITGGVYEQYF.